A selection of T cell receptor beta chains follows, all from one sample in a study of shared clonotypes between healthy human individuals. The table came from immunoSEQ multiplex PCR; TCRdb's copy has only in-frame clones and leaves some out. The data contain approximately 640,000 clones, 90% of them singletons. Sequenced input: memory CD8+ T cells from PBMCs. The receptors shown here come from a man aged 18-30 years in good health. Some clones in this sample may be carry-over from other donors' samples. Both conserved end residues are part of each CDR3. The D gene is left open where the match is weak. Clone size is given for some rows only: seen once, a few or many times, or a class if the clone is expanded.

clone_size: -
v_call: TRBV5-4
d_call: -
j_call: TRBJ2-1
cdr3_nt: TGTGCCAGCAGCTTGGAGGCGGGTAGTTCCTACAATGAGCAGTTCTTC
cdr3_aa: CASSLEAGSSYNEQFF

clone_size: -
v_call: TRBV14
d_call: -
j_call: TRBJ2-3
cdr3_nt: TGTGCCAGCAGCCCGCGCACAGATACGCAGTATTTT
cdr3_aa: CASSPRTDTQYF

clone_size: -
v_call: TRBV28
d_call: -
j_call: TRBJ2-1
cdr3_nt: TGTGCCAGCAGATCAAGGACTCTTCTAGACAATGAGCAGTTCTTC
cdr3_aa: CASRSRTLLDNEQFF

clone_size: -
v_call: TRBV4-1
d_call: TRBD2
j_call: TRBJ2-7
cdr3_nt: TGCGCCAGCAGCCACCTGAGCGGGAGCCGCGAGGGCGAGCAGTACTTC
cdr3_aa: CASSHLSGSREGEQYF

clone_size: -
v_call: TRBV6-6
d_call: -
j_call: TRBJ1-1
cdr3_nt: TGTGCCACGGACGGAGTTGAAGCTTCCTTT
cdr3_aa: CATDGVEASF

clone_size: once
v_call: TRBV4-1
d_call: -
j_call: TRBJ1-5
cdr3_nt: TGCGCCAGCAGTCTTAGCTCCGGGGGGTATGGCAATCAGCCCCAGCATTTT
cdr3_aa: CASSLSSGGYGNQPQHF

clone_size: -
v_call: TRBV29-1
d_call: TRBD1
j_call: TRBJ2-7
cdr3_nt: TGCAGCGTCACCGACAGGGGAGGCTACGAGCAGTACTTC
cdr3_aa: CSVTDRGGYEQYF

clone_size: -
v_call: TRBV28
d_call: -
j_call: TRBJ1-1
cdr3_nt: TGTGCCAGCAGTTTAGATCAGGGCCTGAGGACTGAAGCTTTCTTT
cdr3_aa: CASSLDQGLRTEAFF

clone_size: -
v_call: TRBV28
d_call: -
j_call: TRBJ2-1
cdr3_nt: TGTGCCAGCAGTTTATTCATTCAGGACCCAGGGCAGTTCTTC
cdr3_aa: CASSLFIQDPGQFF

clone_size: -
v_call: TRBV6-6
d_call: TRBD1
j_call: TRBJ1-3
cdr3_nt: TGTGCCAGCAGTGCACAGGGGACTGGAAACACCATATATTTT
cdr3_aa: CASSAQGTGNTIYF

clone_size: -
v_call: TRBV13
d_call: TRBD1
j_call: TRBJ1-4
cdr3_nt: TGTGCCAGCAGCTTAAGACAGGGGAATGAAAAACTGTTTTTT
cdr3_aa: CASSLRQGNEKLFF

clone_size: once
v_call: TRBV7-9
d_call: -
j_call: TRBJ2-5
cdr3_nt: TGTGCCAGCAGCTTAAAAGAGACCCAGTACTTC
cdr3_aa: CASSLKETQYF

clone_size: -
v_call: TRBV28
d_call: TRBD1
j_call: TRBJ2-7
cdr3_nt: TGTGCCAGCAGTCCCCGGACAGGGATAAACGAGCAGTACTTC
cdr3_aa: CASSPRTGINEQYF

clone_size: -
v_call: TRBV7-3
d_call: -
j_call: TRBJ2-3
cdr3_nt: TGTGCCAGCAGCGCGGACTACACAGATACGCAGTATTTT
cdr3_aa: CASSADYTDTQYF

clone_size: once
v_call: TRBV9
d_call: -
j_call: TRBJ1-2
cdr3_nt: TGTGCCAGCAGCGTAGCTTCAGCGCGCGGCTACACCTTC
cdr3_aa: CASSVASARGYTF

clone_size: few
v_call: TRBV7-9
d_call: -
j_call: TRBJ2-7
cdr3_nt: TGTGCCAGCAGCTCAACAGAGAAGGGCTACGAGCAGTACTTC
cdr3_aa: CASSSTEKGYEQYF

clone_size: -
v_call: TRBV6-5
d_call: -
j_call: TRBJ1-2
cdr3_nt: TGTGCCAGCAGTTACTCGGAAGGCCTCTATGGCTACACCTTC
cdr3_aa: CASSYSEGLYGYTF

clone_size: -
v_call: TRBV13
d_call: TRBD1
j_call: TRBJ2-3
cdr3_nt: TGTGCCAGCAGCTTAGTACCTCAGGGGGCGACTAGCACAGATACGCAGTATTTT
cdr3_aa: CASSLVPQGATSTDTQYF

clone_size: -
v_call: TRBV28
d_call: TRBD1
j_call: TRBJ1-4
cdr3_nt: TGTGCCAGCAGTTGGACAGGGAGGAGTGAAAAACTGTTTTTT
cdr3_aa: CASSWTGRSEKLFF

clone_size: -
v_call: TRBV28
d_call: -
j_call: TRBJ2-3
cdr3_nt: TGTGCCAGCAGGGAACTACCAAGGGGGGGAGATACGCAGTATTTT
cdr3_aa: CASRELPRGGDTQYF

clone_size: -
v_call: TRBV19
d_call: TRBD2
j_call: TRBJ2-1
cdr3_nt: TGTGCCAGTAGTATCCGGACTAGGGACTCTCAGTTCTTC
cdr3_aa: CASSIRTRDSQFF

clone_size: -
v_call: TRBV7-8
d_call: -
j_call: TRBJ2-7
cdr3_nt: TGTGCCAGCGCTCGTGGGACCCAGGGGAATTACGAGCAGTACTTC
cdr3_aa: CASARGTQGNYEQYF

clone_size: -
v_call: TRBV7-9
d_call: -
j_call: TRBJ2-2
cdr3_nt: TGTGCCAGCAGTCTGGAGACCGGGGAGCTGTTTTTT
cdr3_aa: CASSLETGELFF

clone_size: once
v_call: TRBV5-1
d_call: TRBD2
j_call: TRBJ2-1
cdr3_nt: TGCGCCAGCTGTCCAGGGAGGGTCGGCGGGAGGACTCCTTACAATGAGCAGTTCTTC
cdr3_aa: CASCPGRVGGRTPYNEQFF

clone_size: once
v_call: TRBV10-3
d_call: -
j_call: TRBJ1-3
cdr3_nt: TGTGCCATCAGTGACCCACAGGGTCTAACTGGAAACACCATATATTTT
cdr3_aa: CAISDPQGLTGNTIYF

clone_size: -
v_call: TRBV9
d_call: TRBD1
j_call: TRBJ2-7
cdr3_nt: TGTGCCAGCAGCGGTTGGGGACAGGCTGTCGACGAGCAGTACTTC
cdr3_aa: CASSGWGQAVDEQYF

clone_size: few
v_call: TRBV19
d_call: -
j_call: TRBJ2-7
cdr3_nt: TGTGCCAGTATTGGACGGGACTCCTACGAGCAGTACTTC
cdr3_aa: CASIGRDSYEQYF

clone_size: -
v_call: TRBV29-1
d_call: -
j_call: TRBJ2-4
cdr3_nt: TGCAGCGCTGCCATGGGGTATGAGGCCAAAAACATTCAGTACTTC
cdr3_aa: CSAAMGYEAKNIQYF

clone_size: -
v_call: TRBV2
d_call: -
j_call: TRBJ1-1
cdr3_nt: TGTGCCAGCTCGGACCGGGGGAACACTGAAGCTTTCTTT
cdr3_aa: CASSDRGNTEAFF

clone_size: -
v_call: TRBV28
d_call: -
j_call: TRBJ1-3
cdr3_nt: TGTGCCAGCACGACTAGGGCCGGAAACACCATATATTTT
cdr3_aa: CASTTRAGNTIYF

clone_size: -
v_call: TRBV27
d_call: TRBD2
j_call: TRBJ2-7
cdr3_nt: TGTGCCAGCAGCTCGCGGGGGGATCGGGGCGAGCAGTACTTC
cdr3_aa: CASSSRGDRGEQYF

clone_size: -
v_call: TRBV28
d_call: TRBD1
j_call: TRBJ1-6
cdr3_nt: TGTGCCAGCAGGCCCGGACAGGGGCGCCTTGCTAGCCTTAATTCACCCCTCCACTTT
cdr3_aa: CASRPGQGRLASLNSPLHF

clone_size: -
v_call: TRBV28
d_call: -
j_call: TRBJ1-1
cdr3_nt: TGTGCCAGCAGTTTATGGAACACTGAAGCTTTCTTT
cdr3_aa: CASSLWNTEAFF

clone_size: -
v_call: TRBV4-1
d_call: -
j_call: TRBJ2-1
cdr3_nt: TGCGCCAGCAGCAAAGTACCGGAGGGAGTCCCCTACAATGAGCAGTTCTTC
cdr3_aa: CASSKVPEGVPYNEQFF

clone_size: -
v_call: TRBV7-9
d_call: -
j_call: TRBJ2-7
cdr3_nt: TGTGCCAGCAGCAGGGACAACCGCTACGAGCAGTACTTC
cdr3_aa: CASSRDNRYEQYF

clone_size: -
v_call: TRBV7-3
d_call: TRBD2
j_call: TRBJ2-1
cdr3_nt: TGTGCCAGCAGCTTAACTAGCGGGACCTACAATGAGCAGTTCTTC
cdr3_aa: CASSLTSGTYNEQFF

clone_size: -
v_call: TRBV4-2
d_call: -
j_call: TRBJ2-5
cdr3_nt: TGTGCCAGCAGCCAAGAGGGGCCTAGCGCGTACCAAGAGACCCAGTACTTC
cdr3_aa: CASSQEGPSAYQETQYF

clone_size: -
v_call: TRBV9
d_call: -
j_call: TRBJ2-3
cdr3_nt: TGTGCCAGCAGCGTAGGAGGGAGCACAGATACGCAGTATTTT
cdr3_aa: CASSVGGSTDTQYF

clone_size: -
v_call: TRBV15
d_call: -
j_call: TRBJ2-1
cdr3_nt: TGTGCCACCAGCACTCGGAGCCTCTCCTACAATGAGCAGTTCTTC
cdr3_aa: CATSTRSLSYNEQFF

clone_size: -
v_call: TRBV9
d_call: TRBD2
j_call: TRBJ2-2
cdr3_nt: TGTGCCAGCAGCCCCTCCTATAGCGGGGAGAGGACCGGGGAGCTGTTTTTT
cdr3_aa: CASSPSYSGERTGELFF

clone_size: -
v_call: TRBV27
d_call: TRBD2
j_call: TRBJ2-1
cdr3_nt: TGTGCCAGCAGATTACTGCGGCTAGCGGGAGGGTCCGGGGATGAGCAGTTCTTC
cdr3_aa: CASRLLRLAGGSGDEQFF

clone_size: -
v_call: TRBV10-3
d_call: -
j_call: TRBJ1-5
cdr3_nt: TGTGCCATCAGTGACGCTTCGGAGAATCAGCCCCAGCATTTT
cdr3_aa: CAISDASENQPQHF

clone_size: -
v_call: TRBV29-1
d_call: -
j_call: TRBJ2-2
cdr3_nt: TGCAGCGTTGATGCAGGGTCTCCCGGGGAGCTGTTTTTT
cdr3_aa: CSVDAGSPGELFF

clone_size: -
v_call: TRBV28
d_call: -
j_call: TRBJ1-5
cdr3_nt: TGTGCCAGCAGTCCCCATCCCAGTTTGGGGGGGGATCAGCCCCAGCATTTT
cdr3_aa: CASSPHPSLGGDQPQHF

clone_size: -
v_call: TRBV11-2
d_call: TRBD1
j_call: TRBJ2-7
cdr3_nt: TGTGCCAGCAGCCGGGGACAGGACCACTCCTACGAGCAGTACTTC
cdr3_aa: CASSRGQDHSYEQYF

clone_size: -
v_call: TRBV9
d_call: -
j_call: TRBJ2-7
cdr3_nt: TGTGCCAGCAGCGCACCACAGGGTCGCGAGCAGTACTTC
cdr3_aa: CASSAPQGREQYF

clone_size: once
v_call: TRBV6-1
d_call: TRBD2
j_call: TRBJ2-7
cdr3_nt: TGTGCCAGCAGGGATAGCGGGAGCTACGAGCAGTACTTC
cdr3_aa: CASRDSGSYEQYF

clone_size: -
v_call: TRBV7-9
d_call: TRBD1
j_call: TRBJ2-1
cdr3_nt: TGTGCCAGCAGCTTAGGGCGGACAGGGTGGAATGAGCAGTTCTTC
cdr3_aa: CASSLGRTGWNEQFF

clone_size: -
v_call: TRBV5-4
d_call: -
j_call: TRBJ1-1
cdr3_nt: TGTGCCAGCAGCTTGGGGCCCGGGACACAAACGACTGAAGCTTTCTTT
cdr3_aa: CASSLGPGTQTTEAFF

clone_size: -
v_call: TRBV9
d_call: -
j_call: TRBJ2-5
cdr3_nt: TGTGCCAGCAGCGTTGGCGCACACCAAGAGACCCAGTACTTC
cdr3_aa: CASSVGAHQETQYF

clone_size: -
v_call: TRBV7-9
d_call: -
j_call: TRBJ2-3
cdr3_nt: TGTGCCAGCAGCAGCGACGGATTTAGCACAGATACGCAGTATTTT
cdr3_aa: CASSSDGFSTDTQYF

clone_size: -
v_call: TRBV7-9
d_call: TRBD1
j_call: TRBJ1-4
cdr3_nt: TGTGCCAGCAGCCAGGGACAGGGGGATGAAAAACTGTTTTTT
cdr3_aa: CASSQGQGDEKLFF

clone_size: -
v_call: TRBV27
d_call: TRBD2
j_call: TRBJ2-7
cdr3_nt: TGTGCCAGCAGTACACCTAGCGGGAGTTCCTACGAGCAGTACTTC
cdr3_aa: CASSTPSGSSYEQYF

clone_size: -
v_call: TRBV16
d_call: -
j_call: TRBJ1-1
cdr3_nt: TGTGCCAGCAGCCTTGAGAAGCCCCCCCTCACTGAAGCTTTCTTT
cdr3_aa: CASSLEKPPLTEAFF